The T cell receptor (beta chain) described here comes from a study of T cell responses to AZD1222 COVID-19 vaccine. The CDR3 is made up of 23 amino acids. V was clipped by 0 bases and J by 6 bases; unmatched bases: 29. Germline V gene lookup returns CDR1 SGDLS and CDR2 YYNGEE. Findings and caveats of the study: Most donors were white British and more were female, and clonal diversity was possibly underestimated. Only a handful of people who got AZD1222 tested seropositive at baseline.

Clones were read by immunoSEQ multiplex PCR, and TCRdb kept only the in-frame ones, dropping some. The table has about 140,000 clones, 70% to 90% seen once. For this clone: The antigen is undetermined.

This chain connects TRBV9 to TRBJ2-1, with 8 nucleotides matching TRBD2. The receptor was isolated from an adult in good health. The material sequenced was peripheral blood, taken on day 0 of AZD1222 vaccination. The CDR3 coding sequence is TGTGCCAGCAGCGTAGGGGGGCGACAGGAACTAGCGGCCCCTGGGTCCCAGATCAATGAGCAGTTCTTC. Residues: CASSVGGRQELAAPGSQINEQFF. Supplemented by reference TRBV9 and TRBJ2-1, the full variable domain reads DSGVTQTPKHLITATGQRVTLRCSPRSGDLSVYWYQQSLDQGLQFLIQYYNGEERAKGNILERFSAQQFPDLHSELNLSSLELGDSALYFCASSVGGRQELAAPGSQINEQFFGPGTRLTVL.